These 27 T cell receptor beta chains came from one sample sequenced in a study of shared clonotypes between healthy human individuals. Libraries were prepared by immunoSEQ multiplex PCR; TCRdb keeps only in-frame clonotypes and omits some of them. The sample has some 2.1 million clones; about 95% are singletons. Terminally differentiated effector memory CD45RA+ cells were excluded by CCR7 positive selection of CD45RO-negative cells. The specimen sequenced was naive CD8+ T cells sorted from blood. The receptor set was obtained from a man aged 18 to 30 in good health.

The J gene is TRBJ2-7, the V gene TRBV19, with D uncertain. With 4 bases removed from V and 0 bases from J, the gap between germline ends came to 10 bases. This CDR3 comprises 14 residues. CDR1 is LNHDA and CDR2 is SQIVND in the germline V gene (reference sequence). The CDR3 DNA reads TGTGCCAGTAGTAATAACAGAAACTCCTACGAGCAGTACTTC. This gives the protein CASSNNRNSYEQYF.

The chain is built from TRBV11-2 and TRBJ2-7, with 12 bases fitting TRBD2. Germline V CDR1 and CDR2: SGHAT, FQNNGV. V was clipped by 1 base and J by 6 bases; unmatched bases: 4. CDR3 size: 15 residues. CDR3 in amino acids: CASSLVLAGGSEQYF. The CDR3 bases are TGTGCCAGCAGCTTAGTGCTAGCGGGAGGGTCCGAGCAGTACTTC.

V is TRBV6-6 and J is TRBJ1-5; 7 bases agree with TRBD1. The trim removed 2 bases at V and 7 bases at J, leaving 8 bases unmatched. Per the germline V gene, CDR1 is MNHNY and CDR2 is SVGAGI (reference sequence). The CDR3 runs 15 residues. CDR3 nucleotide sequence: TGTGCCAGCAGTTACCCCCAGGGGGAAAGGCAGCCCCAGCATTTT. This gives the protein CASSYPQGERQPQHF.

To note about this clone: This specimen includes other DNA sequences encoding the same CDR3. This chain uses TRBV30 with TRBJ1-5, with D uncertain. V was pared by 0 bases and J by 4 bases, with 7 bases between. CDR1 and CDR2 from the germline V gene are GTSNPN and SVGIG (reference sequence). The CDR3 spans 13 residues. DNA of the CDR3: TGTGCCTGGAGTGTCGAGGGAAATCAGCCCCAGCATTTT. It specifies CAWSVEGNQPQHF.

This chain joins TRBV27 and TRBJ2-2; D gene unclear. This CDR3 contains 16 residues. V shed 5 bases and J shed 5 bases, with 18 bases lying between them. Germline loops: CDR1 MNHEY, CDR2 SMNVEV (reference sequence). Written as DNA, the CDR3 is TGTGCCAGCAGTCCCTCGGTCGGAGAAATAACCGGGGAGCTGTTTTTT. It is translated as CASSPSVGEITGELFF.

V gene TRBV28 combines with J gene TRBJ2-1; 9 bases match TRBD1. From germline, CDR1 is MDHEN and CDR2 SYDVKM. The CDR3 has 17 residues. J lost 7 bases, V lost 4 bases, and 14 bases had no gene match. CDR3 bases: TGTGCCAGCAGTTCAGTTATTGTGGGACAGGGCTCGAATGAGCAGTTCTTC. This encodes CASSSVIVGQGSNEQFF. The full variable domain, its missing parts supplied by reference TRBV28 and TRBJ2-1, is DVKVTQSSRYLVKRTGEKVFLECVQDMDHENMFWYRQDPGLGLRLIYFSYDVKMKEKGDIPEGYSVSREKKERFSLILESASTNQTSMYLCASSSVIVGQGSNEQFFGPGTRLTVL.

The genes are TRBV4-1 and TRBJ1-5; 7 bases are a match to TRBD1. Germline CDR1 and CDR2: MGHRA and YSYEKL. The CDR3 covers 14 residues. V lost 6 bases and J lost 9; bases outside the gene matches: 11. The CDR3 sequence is CASSHVGQFSPQHF. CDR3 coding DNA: TGCGCCAGCAGTCATGTGGGACAGTTTTCGCCCCAGCATTTT.

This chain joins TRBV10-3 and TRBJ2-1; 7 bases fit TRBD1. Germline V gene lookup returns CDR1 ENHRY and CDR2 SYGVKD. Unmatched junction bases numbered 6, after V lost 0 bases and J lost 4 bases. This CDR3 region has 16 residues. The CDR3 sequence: CAISESGQGVYNEQFF. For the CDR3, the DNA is TGTGCCATCAGTGAGTCGGGGCAGGGGGTTTACAATGAGCAGTTCTTC.

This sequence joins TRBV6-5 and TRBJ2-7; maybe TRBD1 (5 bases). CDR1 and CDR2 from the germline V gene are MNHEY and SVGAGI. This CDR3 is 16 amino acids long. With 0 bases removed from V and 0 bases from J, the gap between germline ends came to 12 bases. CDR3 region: CASSYSGGQISYEQYF. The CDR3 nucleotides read TGTGCCAGCAGTTACTCAGGCGGACAAATCTCCTACGAGCAGTACTTC.

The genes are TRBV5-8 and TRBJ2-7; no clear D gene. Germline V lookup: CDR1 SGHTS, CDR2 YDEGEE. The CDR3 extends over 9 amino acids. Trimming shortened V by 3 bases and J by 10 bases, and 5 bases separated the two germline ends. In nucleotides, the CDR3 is TGTGCCAGCAGCTGGGTACAGTACTTC. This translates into CASSWVQYF.

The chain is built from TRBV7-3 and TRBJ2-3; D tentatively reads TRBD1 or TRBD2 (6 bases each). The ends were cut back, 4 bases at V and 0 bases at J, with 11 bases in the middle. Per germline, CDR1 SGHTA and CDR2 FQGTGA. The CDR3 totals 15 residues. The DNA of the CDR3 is TGTGCCAGCAGCTCAACAGGGACTAGCACAGATACGCAGTATTTT. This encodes CASSSTGTSTDTQYF.

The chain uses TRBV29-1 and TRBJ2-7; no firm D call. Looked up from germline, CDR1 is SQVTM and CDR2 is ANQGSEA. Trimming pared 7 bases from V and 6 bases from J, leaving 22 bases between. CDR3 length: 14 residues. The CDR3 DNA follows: TGCAGCGGATGTTTCGGGCAGGTCAGCCTCGAGCAGTACTTC. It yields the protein CSGCFGQVSLEQYF.

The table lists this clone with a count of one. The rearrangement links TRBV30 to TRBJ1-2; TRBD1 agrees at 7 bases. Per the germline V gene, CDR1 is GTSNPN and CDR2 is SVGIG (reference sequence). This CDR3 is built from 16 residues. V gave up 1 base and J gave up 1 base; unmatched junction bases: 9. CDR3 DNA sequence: TGTGCCTGGAGTGCAGACAGGGAAGGGTTTAACTATGGCTACACCTTC. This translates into CAWSADREGFNYGYTF.

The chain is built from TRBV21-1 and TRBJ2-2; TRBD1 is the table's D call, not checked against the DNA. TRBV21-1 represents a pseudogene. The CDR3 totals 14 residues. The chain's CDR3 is CASSVHSFTGELFF. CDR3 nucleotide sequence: TGTGCCAGCAGCGTACACAGCTTCACCGGGGAGCTGTTTTTT.

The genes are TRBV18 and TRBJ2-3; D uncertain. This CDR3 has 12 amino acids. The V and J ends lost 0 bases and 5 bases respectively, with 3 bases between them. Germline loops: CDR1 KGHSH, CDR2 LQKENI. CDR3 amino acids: CASSPPVDTQYF. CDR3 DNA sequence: TGTGCCAGCTCACCACCGGTAGATACGCAGTATTTT.

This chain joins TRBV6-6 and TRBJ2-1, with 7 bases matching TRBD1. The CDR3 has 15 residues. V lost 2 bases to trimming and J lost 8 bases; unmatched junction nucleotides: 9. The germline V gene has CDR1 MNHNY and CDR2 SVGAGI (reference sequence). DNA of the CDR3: TGTGCCAGCAGTTACGGGACAGCCACCGGGCATGAGCAGTTCTTC. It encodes CASSYGTATGHEQFF.

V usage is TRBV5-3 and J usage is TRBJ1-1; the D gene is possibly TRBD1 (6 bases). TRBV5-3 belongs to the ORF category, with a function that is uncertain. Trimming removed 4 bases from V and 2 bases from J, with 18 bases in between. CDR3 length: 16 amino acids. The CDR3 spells CARSGGPPMINTEAFF. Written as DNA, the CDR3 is TGTGCCAGAAGCGGGGGGCCACCTATGATCAACACTGAAGCTTTCTTT.

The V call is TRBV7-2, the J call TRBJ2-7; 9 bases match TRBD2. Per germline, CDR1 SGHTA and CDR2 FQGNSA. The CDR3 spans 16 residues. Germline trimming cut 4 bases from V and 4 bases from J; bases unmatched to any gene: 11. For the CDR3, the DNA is TGTGCCAGCAGCTGGGGCACAGCGGGAGGTACATACGAGCAGTACTTC. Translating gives CASSWGTAGGTYEQYF.

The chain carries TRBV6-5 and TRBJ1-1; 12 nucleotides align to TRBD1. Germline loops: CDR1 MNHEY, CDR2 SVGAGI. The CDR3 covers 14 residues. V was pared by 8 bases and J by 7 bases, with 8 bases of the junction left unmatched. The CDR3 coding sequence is TGTGCCAGCTTATCCGGGACAGGGGGCGATGAAGCTTTCTTT. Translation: CASLSGTGGDEAFF.

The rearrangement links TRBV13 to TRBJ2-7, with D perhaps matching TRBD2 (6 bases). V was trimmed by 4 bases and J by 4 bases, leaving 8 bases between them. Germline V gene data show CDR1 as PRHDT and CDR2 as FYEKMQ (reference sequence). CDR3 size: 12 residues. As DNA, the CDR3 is TGTGCCAGCAGCTCCGCGGGGTACGAGCAGTACTTC. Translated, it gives CASSSAGYEQYF.

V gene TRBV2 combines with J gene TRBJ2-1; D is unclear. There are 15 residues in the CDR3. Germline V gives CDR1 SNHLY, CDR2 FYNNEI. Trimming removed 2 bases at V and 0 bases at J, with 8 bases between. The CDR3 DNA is TGTGCCAGCAGTGAAAGTAGCACCTCCTACAATGAGCAGTTCTTC. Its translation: CASSESSTSYNEQFF.

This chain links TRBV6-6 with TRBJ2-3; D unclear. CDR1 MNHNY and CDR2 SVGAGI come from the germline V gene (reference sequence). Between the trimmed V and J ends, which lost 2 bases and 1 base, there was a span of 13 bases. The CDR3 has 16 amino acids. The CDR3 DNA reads TGTGCCAGCAGTTACGACTTGACTTTTCGCACAGATACGCAGTATTTT. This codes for CASSYDLTFRTDTQYF.

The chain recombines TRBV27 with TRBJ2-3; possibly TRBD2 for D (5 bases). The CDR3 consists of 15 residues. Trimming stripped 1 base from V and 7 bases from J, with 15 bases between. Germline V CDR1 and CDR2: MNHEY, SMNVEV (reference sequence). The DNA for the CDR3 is TGTGCCAGCAGTTTATACCCGGGGAGTGGTAATACGCAGTATTTT. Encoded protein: CASSLYPGSGNTQYF.

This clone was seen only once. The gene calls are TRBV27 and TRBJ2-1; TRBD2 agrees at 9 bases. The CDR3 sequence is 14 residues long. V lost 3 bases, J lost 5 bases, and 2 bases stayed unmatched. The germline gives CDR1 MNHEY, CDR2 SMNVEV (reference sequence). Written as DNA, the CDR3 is TGTGCCAGCAGTTTTAGCGGGAGTAACAATGAGCAGTTCTTC. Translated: CASSFSGSNNEQFF.

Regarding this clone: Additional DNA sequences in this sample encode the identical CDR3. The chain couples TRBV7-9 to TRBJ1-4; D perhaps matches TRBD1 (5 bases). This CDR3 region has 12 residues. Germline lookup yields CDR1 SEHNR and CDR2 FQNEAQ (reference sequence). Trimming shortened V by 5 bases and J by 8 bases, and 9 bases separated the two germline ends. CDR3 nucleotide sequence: TGTGCCAGCAGCCCCGGGGGGGAAAAACTGTTTTTT. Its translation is CASSPGGEKLFF. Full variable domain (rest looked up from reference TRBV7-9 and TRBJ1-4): DTGVSQNPRHKITKRGQNVTFRCDPISEHNRLYWYRQTLGQGPEFLTYFQNEAQLEKSRLLSDRFSAERPKGSFSTLEIQRTEQGDSAMYLCASSPGGEKLFFGSGTQLSVL.

This chain's CDR3 is CASSLLTGTGQYTF. The CDR3 nucleotides are TGTGCCAGCAGCTTACTAACCGGGACAGGTCAATACACCTTC. The rearrangement links TRBV7-9 to TRBJ1-2, with 8 bases aligning to TRBD1. CDR3 length equals 14 residues. Germline CDR1 reads SEHNR; CDR2 reads FQNEAQ (reference sequence). Trimming removed 2 bases from V and 11 bases from J; junction bases left unmatched: 10.

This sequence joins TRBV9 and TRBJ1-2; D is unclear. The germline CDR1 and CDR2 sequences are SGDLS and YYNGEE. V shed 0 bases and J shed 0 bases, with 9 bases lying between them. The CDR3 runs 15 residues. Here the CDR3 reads CASSVAAAPNYGYTF. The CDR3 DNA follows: TGTGCCAGCAGCGTAGCGGCGGCTCCTAACTATGGCTACACCTTC.